The present T cell receptor (beta chain) was sequenced within a study of monozygotic twins with inflammatory bowel disease. CDR1 and CDR2 (germline): KGHSH, LQKENI. There are 13 residues in the CDR3. Following a re-call of the 5' RACE reads, TCRdb has one entry per CDR3 protein and lacks DNA. In all, the sample yields approximately 390,000 distinct CDR3 sequences. The rearrangement links TRBV18 to TRBJ2-5; the D gene TCRdb calls, TRBD2, cannot be checked with no DNA. Sequenced material: blood. This clonotype was sampled from a human donor with ulcerative colitis or Crohn's disease, or a healthy co-twin of an affected twin (not recorded which). The CDR3 protein is CATASGIWETQYF.